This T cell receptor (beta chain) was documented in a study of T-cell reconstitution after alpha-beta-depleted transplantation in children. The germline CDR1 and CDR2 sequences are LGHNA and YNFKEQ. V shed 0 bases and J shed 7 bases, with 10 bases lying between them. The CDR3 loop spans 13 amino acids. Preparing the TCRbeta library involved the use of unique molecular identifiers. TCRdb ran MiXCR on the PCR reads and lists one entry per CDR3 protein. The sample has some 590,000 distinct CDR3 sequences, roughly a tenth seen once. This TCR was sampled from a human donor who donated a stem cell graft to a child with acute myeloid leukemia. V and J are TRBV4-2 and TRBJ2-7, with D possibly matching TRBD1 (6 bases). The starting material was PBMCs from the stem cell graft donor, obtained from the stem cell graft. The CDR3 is CASSQDSGVEQYF. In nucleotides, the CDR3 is TGTGCCAGCAGCCAAGATTCAGGGGTTGAGCAGTACTTC.